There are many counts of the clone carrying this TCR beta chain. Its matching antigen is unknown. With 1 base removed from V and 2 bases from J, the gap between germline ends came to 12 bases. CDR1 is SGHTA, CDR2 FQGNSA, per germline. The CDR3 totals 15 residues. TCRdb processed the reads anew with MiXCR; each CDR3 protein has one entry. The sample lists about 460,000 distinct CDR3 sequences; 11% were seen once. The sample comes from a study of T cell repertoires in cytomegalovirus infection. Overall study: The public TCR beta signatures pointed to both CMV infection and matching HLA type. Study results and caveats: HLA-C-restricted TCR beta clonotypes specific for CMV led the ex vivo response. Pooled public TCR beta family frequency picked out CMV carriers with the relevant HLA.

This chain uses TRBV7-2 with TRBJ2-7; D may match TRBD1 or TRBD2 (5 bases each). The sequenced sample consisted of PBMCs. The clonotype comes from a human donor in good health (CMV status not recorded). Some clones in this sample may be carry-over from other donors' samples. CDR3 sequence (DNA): TGTGCCAGCAGCTTAGGAGGGACCGTCCCCTACGAGCAGTACTTC. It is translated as CASSLGGTVPYEQYF.